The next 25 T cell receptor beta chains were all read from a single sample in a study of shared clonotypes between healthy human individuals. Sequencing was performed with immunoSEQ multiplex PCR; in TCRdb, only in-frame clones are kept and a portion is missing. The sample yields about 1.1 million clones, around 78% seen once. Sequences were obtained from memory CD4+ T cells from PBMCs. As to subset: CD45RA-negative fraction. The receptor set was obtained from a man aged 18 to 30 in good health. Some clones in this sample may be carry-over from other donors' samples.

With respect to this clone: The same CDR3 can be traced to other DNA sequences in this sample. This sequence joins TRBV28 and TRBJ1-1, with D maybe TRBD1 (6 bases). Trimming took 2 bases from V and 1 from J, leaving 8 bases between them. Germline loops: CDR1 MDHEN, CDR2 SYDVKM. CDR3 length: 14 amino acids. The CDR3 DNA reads TGTGCCAGCAGTTTAGTAGGGGGGAACACTGAAGCTTTCTTT. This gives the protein CASSLVGGNTEAFF.

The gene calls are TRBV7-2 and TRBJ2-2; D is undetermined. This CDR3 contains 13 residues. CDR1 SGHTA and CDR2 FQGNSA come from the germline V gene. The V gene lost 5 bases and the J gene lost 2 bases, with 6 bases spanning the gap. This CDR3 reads CASSTFNTGELFF. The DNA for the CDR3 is TGTGCCAGCAGCACCTTTAACACCGGGGAGCTGTTTTTT.

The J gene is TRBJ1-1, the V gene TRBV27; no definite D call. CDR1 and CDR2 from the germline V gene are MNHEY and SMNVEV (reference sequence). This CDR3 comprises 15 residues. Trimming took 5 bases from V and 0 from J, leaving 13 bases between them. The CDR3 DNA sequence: TGTGCCAGCAGTCCAATCCAGACCATGAACACTGAAGCTTTCTTT. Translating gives CASSPIQTMNTEAFF.

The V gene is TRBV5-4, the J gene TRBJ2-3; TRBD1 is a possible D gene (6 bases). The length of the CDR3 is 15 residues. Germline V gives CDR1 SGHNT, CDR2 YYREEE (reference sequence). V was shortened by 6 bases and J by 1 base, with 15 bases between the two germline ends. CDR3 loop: CASTPDSQGTDTQYF. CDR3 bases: TGTGCCAGCACCCCGGACAGCCAAGGCACAGATACGCAGTATTTT.

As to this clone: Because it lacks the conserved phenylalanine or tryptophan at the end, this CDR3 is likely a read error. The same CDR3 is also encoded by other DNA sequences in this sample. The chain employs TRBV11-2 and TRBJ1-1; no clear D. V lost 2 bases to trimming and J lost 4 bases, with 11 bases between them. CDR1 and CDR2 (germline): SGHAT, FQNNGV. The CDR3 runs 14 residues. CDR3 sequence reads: CASSLRLLSTEAFS. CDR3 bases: TGTGCCAGCAGCTTACGGCTCTTGAGCACTGAAGCTTTCTCT.

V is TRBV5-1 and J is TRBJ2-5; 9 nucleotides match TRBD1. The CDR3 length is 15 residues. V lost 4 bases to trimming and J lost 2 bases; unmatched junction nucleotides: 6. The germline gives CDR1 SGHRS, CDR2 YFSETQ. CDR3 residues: CASSPTGGLQETQYF. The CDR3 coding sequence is TGCGCCAGCAGCCCGACAGGGGGTTTACAAGAGACCCAGTACTTC.

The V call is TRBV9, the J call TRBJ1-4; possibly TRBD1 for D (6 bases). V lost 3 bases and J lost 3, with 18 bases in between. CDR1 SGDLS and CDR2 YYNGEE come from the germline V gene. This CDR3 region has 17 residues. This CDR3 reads CASSGGGTGGANEKLFF. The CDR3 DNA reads TGTGCCAGCAGCGGAGGGGGTACAGGCGGCGCTAATGAAAAACTGTTTTTT.

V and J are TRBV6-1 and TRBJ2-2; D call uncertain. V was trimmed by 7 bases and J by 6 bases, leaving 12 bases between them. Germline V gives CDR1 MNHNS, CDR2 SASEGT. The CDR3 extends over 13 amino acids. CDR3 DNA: TGTGCCAGCACCAAGTTAACCCCCGGGGAGCTGTTTTTT. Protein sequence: CASTKLTPGELFF.

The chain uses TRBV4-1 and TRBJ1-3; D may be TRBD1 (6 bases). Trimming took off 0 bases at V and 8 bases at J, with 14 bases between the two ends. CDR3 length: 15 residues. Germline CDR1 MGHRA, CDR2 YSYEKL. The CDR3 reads CASSQDRDKPYTIYF. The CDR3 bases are TGCGCCAGCAGCCAAGATCGGGACAAGCCATACACCATATATTTT.

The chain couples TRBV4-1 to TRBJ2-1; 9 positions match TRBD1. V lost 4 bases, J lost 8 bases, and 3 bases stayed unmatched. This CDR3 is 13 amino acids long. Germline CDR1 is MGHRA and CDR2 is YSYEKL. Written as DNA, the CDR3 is TGCGCCAGCAGCCTTAGGACAGGGGATGAGCAGTTCTTC. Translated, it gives CASSLRTGDEQFF.

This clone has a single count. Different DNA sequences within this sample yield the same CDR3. The CDR3 loop reads CASSFGGSYGYTF. The DNA of the CDR3 is TGTGCCAGCAGCTTTGGGGGGTCCTATGGCTACACCTTC. The chain joins TRBV28 to TRBJ1-2, with D tentatively TRBD1 (5 bases). There are 13 residues in the CDR3. Trimming removed 6 bases from V and 4 bases from J, with 12 bases in between. The V gene's germline CDR1 is MDHEN and CDR2 SYDVKM.

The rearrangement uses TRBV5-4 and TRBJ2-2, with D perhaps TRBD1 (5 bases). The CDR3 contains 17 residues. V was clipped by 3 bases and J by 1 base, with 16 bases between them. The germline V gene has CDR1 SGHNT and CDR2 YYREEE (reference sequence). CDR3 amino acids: CASSSASGPVNTGELFF. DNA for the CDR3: TGTGCCAGCAGCTCGGCCTCAGGGCCCGTGAACACCGGGGAGCTGTTTTTT.

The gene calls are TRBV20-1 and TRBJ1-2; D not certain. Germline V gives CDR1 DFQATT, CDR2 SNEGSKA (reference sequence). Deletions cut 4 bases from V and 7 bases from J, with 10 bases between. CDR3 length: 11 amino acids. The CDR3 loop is CSANPEGGYTF. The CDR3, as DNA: TGCAGTGCTAACCCGGAAGGTGGCTACACCTTC.

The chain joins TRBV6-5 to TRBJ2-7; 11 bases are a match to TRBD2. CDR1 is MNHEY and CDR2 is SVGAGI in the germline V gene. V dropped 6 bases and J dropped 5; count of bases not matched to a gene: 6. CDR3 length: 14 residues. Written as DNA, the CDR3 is TGTGCCAGCAGAACTAGCGGGAGTCGCGACGAGCAGTACTTC. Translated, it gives CASRTSGSRDEQYF.

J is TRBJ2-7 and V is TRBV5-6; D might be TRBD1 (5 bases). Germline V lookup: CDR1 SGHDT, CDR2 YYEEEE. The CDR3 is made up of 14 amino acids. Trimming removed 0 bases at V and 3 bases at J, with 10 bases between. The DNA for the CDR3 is TGTGCCAGCAGCTTGGGACAGAACTACTACGAGCAGTACTTC. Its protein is CASSLGQNYYEQYF.

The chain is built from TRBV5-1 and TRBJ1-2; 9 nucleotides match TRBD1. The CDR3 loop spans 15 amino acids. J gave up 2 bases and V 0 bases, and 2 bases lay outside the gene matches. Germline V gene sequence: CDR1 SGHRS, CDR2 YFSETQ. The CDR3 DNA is TGCGCCAGCAGCTTGGGCGGGACAGGGAACTATGGCTACACCTTC. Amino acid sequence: CASSLGGTGNYGYTF.

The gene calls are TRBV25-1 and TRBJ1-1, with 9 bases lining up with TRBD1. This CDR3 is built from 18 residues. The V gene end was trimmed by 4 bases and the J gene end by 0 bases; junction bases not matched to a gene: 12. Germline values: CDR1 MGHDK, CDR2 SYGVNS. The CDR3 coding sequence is TGTGCCAGCAGTGGGGTCCCGGGACAGGGTAATATGAACACTGAAGCTTTCTTT. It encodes CASSGVPGQGNMNTEAFF.

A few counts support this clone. CDR3 sequence reads: CASSSPRQGRITEAFF. The CDR3, as DNA: TGTGCCAGCAGCTCGCCACGACAGGGGAGGATCACTGAAGCTTTCTTT. The chain couples TRBV5-6 to TRBJ1-1, with 8 bases aligning to TRBD1. Trimming cost V 3 bases and J 4 bases; bases outside gene matches: 11. CDR1 is SGHDT, CDR2 YYEEEE, per germline. The CDR3 runs to 16 residues.

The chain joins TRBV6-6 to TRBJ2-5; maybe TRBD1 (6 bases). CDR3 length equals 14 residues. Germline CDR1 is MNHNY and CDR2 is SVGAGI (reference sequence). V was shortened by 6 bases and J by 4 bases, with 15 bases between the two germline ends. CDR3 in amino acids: CASSPAGAIETQYF. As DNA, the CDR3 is TGTGCCAGCAGCCCAGCAGGGGCAATAGAGACCCAGTACTTC.

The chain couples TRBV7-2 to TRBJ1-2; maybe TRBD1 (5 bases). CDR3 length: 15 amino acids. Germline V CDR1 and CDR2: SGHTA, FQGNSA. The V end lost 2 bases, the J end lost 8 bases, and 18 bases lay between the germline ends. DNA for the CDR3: TGTGCCAGCAGCTTATCAGGGTCCATCCGCTCGGGCTACACCTTC. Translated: CASSLSGSIRSGYTF.

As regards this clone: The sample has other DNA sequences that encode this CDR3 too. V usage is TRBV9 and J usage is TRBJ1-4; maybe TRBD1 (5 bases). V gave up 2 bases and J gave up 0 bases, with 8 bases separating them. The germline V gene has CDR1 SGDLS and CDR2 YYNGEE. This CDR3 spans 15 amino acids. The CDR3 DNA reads TGTGCCAGCAGCGTGCAGGGCGCAACTAATGAAAAACTGTTTTTT. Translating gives CASSVQGATNEKLFF.

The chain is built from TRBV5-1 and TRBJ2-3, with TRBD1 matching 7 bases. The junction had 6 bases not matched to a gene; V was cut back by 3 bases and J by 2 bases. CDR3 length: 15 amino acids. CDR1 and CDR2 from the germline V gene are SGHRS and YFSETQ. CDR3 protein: CASSYGTANTDTQYF. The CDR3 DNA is TGCGCCAGCAGCTACGGGACAGCGAACACAGATACGCAGTATTTT.

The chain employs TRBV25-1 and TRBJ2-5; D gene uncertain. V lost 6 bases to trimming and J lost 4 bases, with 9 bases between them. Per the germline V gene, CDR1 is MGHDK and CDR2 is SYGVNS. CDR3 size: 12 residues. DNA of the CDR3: TGTGCCAGCAGCTACCTGGGAGAGACCCAGTACTTC. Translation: CASSYLGETQYF. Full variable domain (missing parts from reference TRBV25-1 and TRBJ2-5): EADIYQTPRYLVIGTGKKITLECSQTMGHDKMYWYQQDPGMELHLIHYSYGVNSTEKGDLSSESTVSRIRTEHFPLTLESARPSHTSQYLCASSYLGETQYFGPGTRLLVL.

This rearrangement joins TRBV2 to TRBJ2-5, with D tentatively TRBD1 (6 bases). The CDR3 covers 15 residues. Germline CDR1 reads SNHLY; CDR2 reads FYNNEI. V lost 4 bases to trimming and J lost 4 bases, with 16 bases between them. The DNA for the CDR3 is TGTGCCAGCAGTGGTACAGGGTTTGCGAGAGAGACCCAGTACTTC. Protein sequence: CASSGTGFARETQYF.

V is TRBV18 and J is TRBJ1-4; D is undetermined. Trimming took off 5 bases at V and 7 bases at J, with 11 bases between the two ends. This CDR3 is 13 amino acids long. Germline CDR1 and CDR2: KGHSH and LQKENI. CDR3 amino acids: CASSEGRGEKLFF. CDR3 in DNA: TGTGCCAGCTCAGAAGGGCGCGGTGAAAAACTGTTTTTT.